This paragraph reports one T cell receptor beta chain. Its antigen is unknown. The record originates from a study of T cells after yellow fever vaccination. UMIs were added to TCR cDNA along with a universal primer site when it was made by 5'RACE template switching. TCRdb fed the 5' RACE reads into MiXCR, producing one record per CDR3 protein. This sample has about 320,000 distinct CDR3 sequences; around 6.8% occur once, and the top ten carry 18%. Germline V gives CDR1 LNHDA, CDR2 SQIVND (reference sequence). The CDR3 extends over 12 amino acids. V dropped 8 bases and J dropped 6 bases, with 13 bases sitting between them. Study-wide results and limits: By day 5 rather than day 15, the secondary response had peaked, though it was weaker. FACS-sorted repertoires could harbor abundant contaminating bulk-population clonotypes. The CD4 compartment and the CD8 compartment contained a small share of clonotypes in common.

The rearrangement links TRBV19 to TRBJ1-1; D perhaps matches TRBD1 (5 bases). The TCR sequence derives from a man aged 18 to 35 who received the YFV17D yellow fever vaccine. Sequencing was performed on PBMCs, taken approximately 47 days after the first yellow fever vaccination. The CDR3 nucleotides are TGTGCCAGTCGGGGGGTCCAGGCTGAAGCTTTCTTT. As protein: CASRGVQAEAFF.